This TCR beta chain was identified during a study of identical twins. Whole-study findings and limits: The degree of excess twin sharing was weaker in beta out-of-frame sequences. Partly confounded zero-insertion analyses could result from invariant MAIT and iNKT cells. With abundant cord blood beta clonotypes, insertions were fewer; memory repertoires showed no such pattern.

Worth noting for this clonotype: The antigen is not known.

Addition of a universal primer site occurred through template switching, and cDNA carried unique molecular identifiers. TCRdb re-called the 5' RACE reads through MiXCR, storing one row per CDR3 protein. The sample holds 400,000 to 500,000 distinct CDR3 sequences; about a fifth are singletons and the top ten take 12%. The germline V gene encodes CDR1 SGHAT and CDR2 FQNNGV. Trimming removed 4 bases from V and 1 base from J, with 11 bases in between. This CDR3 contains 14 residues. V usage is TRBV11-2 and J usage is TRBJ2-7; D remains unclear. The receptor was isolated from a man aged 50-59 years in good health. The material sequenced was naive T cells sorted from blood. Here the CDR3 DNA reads TGTGCCAGCAGCTCTACGACACCATCCTACGAGCAGTACTTC. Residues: CASSSTTPSYEQYF. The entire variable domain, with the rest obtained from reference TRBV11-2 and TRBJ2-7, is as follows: EAGVAQSPRYKIIEKRQSVAFWCNPISGHATLYWYQQILGQGPKLLIQFQNNGVVDDSQLPKDRFSAERLKGVDSTLKIQPAKLEDSAVYLCASSSTTPSYEQYFGPGTRLTVT.